This T cell receptor beta chain was sequenced in a study of shared clonotypes between healthy human individuals. Study overall: A couple of women and three men aged 18 to 49 made up the donors.

Only in-frame clones appear in the TCRdb table, and some are missing; sequencing was by immunoSEQ multiplex PCR. This sample has roughly 2,300,000 clones, with around 90% found just once. The length of the CDR3 is 14 residues. Trimming removed 0 bases from V and 6 bases from J, with 11 bases in between. Per the germline V gene, CDR1 is MNHNS and CDR2 is SASEGT. Findings and caveats of the study: In contrast to clonotypes shared by all four donors, non-shared clonotypes had lower generation probabilities. As a rule, naive subsets had a larger estimated richness than memory subsets.

A word on this clone: No antigen is known for it.

The clonotype comes from a man younger than 30 in good health. Some clones in this sample may be carry-over from other donors' samples. The specimen sequenced was naive CD4+ T cells from PBMCs. Stated subset: CD45RA+ positively selected. The V gene is TRBV6-1, the J gene TRBJ1-1; D gene uncertain. This CDR3 reads CASSEARIMSEAFF. In DNA, the CDR3 is TGTGCCAGCAGTGAAGCCCGAATTATGTCTGAAGCTTTCTTT.